These 29 T cell receptor beta chains originate from one sample sequenced in a study of shared clonotypes between healthy human individuals. The assay was immunoSEQ multiplex PCR, and TCRdb's table has in-frame clones only and misses some. The sample lists about 380,000 clones, 96% occurring once. Source material: memory CD8+ T cells sorted from blood. Subset in this sample: CD45RO+ cells pooled with CCR7-negative TemRA cells. Receptors were obtained from a man in his thirties or forties in good health.

The sample holds one count of this clone. V is TRBV10-2 and J is TRBJ2-1; TRBD2 matches at 14 bases. The germline V gene encodes CDR1 WSHSY and CDR2 SAAADI. The CDR3 runs to 17 residues. The V gene end was trimmed by 6 bases and the J gene end by 3 bases; junction bases not matched to a gene: 7. For the CDR3, the DNA is TGCGCCAGCAGCTCCGGGACTAGCGGGAGCAACTACAATGAGCAGTTCTTC. Translation: CASSSGTSGSNYNEQFF.

CDR3 in DNA: TGCGCCAGCAGCCGCGTCCAGGGAGGCAATCAGCCCCAGCATTTT. Translated, it gives CASSRVQGGNQPQHF. The V call is TRBV4-1, the J call TRBJ1-5; tentatively, D is TRBD1 (5 bases). In germline, CDR1 is MGHRA, CDR2 YSYEKL. With 4 bases removed from V and 2 bases from J, the gap between germline ends came to 12 bases. The CDR3 extends over 15 amino acids.

The chain has TRBV6-1 and TRBJ1-5; the match to TRBD1 covers 9 bases. V shed 11 bases, J shed 1 base, and the junction held 9 bases outside the gene matches. This CDR3 has 15 residues. Looked up from germline, CDR1 is MNHNS and CDR2 is SASEGT. The CDR3: CAGMAGQGSNQPQHF. CDR3 sequence (DNA): TGTGCCGGTATGGCAGGACAGGGGAGCAATCAGCCCCAGCATTTT.

V is TRBV30 and J is TRBJ2-3; D perhaps matches TRBD1 (5 bases). Germline CDR1 and CDR2: GTSNPN and SVGIG (reference sequence). The V gene lost 0 bases and the J gene lost 4 bases, with 14 bases spanning the gap. The CDR3 length is 15 residues. CDR3 protein: CAWSVIRGISDTQYF. The CDR3 coding sequence is TGTGCCTGGAGTGTAATTAGGGGTATCTCAGATACGCAGTATTTT.

The chain combines TRBV7-2 with TRBJ2-7; 11 bases match TRBD1. Germline CDR1 is SGHTA and CDR2 is FQGNSA. Trimming took 6 bases from V and 2 from J; bases not matched to a gene: 9. The CDR3 length is 16 residues. The CDR3 sequence: CASSQKPGQGAYEQYF. DNA of the CDR3: TGTGCCAGCAGTCAAAAGCCGGGACAGGGGGCCTACGAGCAGTACTTC.

Comments on this clone: Mismatch with germline at one junction end may stem from a read error. This chain uses TRBV7-7 with TRBJ2-5, with TRBD2 identical over 12 bases. The CDR3 has 14 residues. The germline V gene encodes CDR1 SSHAT and CDR2 FNYEAQ (reference sequence). The CDR3 nucleotides are TGTGCTAGCAGCACTAGCGGGAGGCAAGAGACCCAGTACTTC. As protein: CASSTSGRQETQYF.

The chain has TRBV19 and TRBJ2-1; TRBD2 aligns across 7 bases. Trimming cost V 3 bases and J 5 bases; bases outside gene matches: 7. CDR1 is LNHDA, CDR2 SQIVND, per germline (reference sequence). CDR3 length: 15 residues. As DNA, the CDR3 is TGTGCCAGTAGTATCGGAGGGAGGGCCAACAATGAGCAGTTCTTC. This encodes CASSIGGRANNEQFF.

This clone came up once. The gene calls are TRBV6-5 and TRBJ2-7, with D perhaps assigned TRBD1 or TRBD2 (5 bases each). CDR1 is MNHEY, CDR2 SVGAGI, per germline. The CDR3 has 16 amino acids. The V end was cut by 0 bases, the J end by 0 bases, with 12 bases between. Here the CDR3 reads CASSYSRYGASYEQYF. CDR3 in DNA: TGTGCCAGCAGTTACTCACGGTACGGGGCCTCCTACGAGCAGTACTTC.

This chain joins TRBV28 and TRBJ1-5; D perhaps matches TRBD1 (5 bases). The CDR3 is 13 residues long. V dropped 5 bases and J dropped 6 bases, with 11 bases sitting between them. Germline V gene data show CDR1 as MDHEN and CDR2 as SYDVKM. Here the CDR3 DNA reads TGTGCCAGCAGTGCTGCAGGGCGTCAGCCCCAGCATTTT. Protein: CASSAAGRQPQHF.

The rearrangement joins TRBV7-2 to TRBJ1-5; D is ambiguous. Germline V gives CDR1 SGHTA, CDR2 FQGNSA. There are 14 residues in the CDR3. Trimming took 3 bases from V and 0 from J, leaving 6 bases between them. The chain's CDR3 is CASSFDYSNQPQHF. For the CDR3, the DNA is TGTGCCAGCAGCTTCGATTATAGCAATCAGCCCCAGCATTTT.

The chain recombines TRBV9 with TRBJ2-1; 12 bases are a match to TRBD2. Germline V gene lookup returns CDR1 SGDLS and CDR2 YYNGEE. V lost 0 bases, J lost 9 bases, and 1 base stayed unmatched. The CDR3 is 14 amino acids. In DNA form, the CDR3 reads TGTGCCAGCAGCGTAGGACTAGCGGGAGCTGAGCAGTTCTTC. This encodes CASSVGLAGAEQFF.

As for this clone: Other DNA sequences in this specimen translate into the identical CDR3. CDR3 nucleotide sequence: TGTGCCAGCAGTTTAAGGGAGACCCAGTACTTC. The encoded protein is CASSLRETQYF. This chain links TRBV28 with TRBJ2-5; D ambiguous. There are 11 residues in the CDR3. The germline gives CDR1 MDHEN, CDR2 SYDVKM. Deletions cut 2 bases from V and 5 bases from J, with 3 bases between.

This clone was counted once. Other DNA sequences from this sample encode an identical CDR3 as well. The V gene is TRBV5-4, the J gene TRBJ2-7; D is possibly TRBD2 (6 bases). The germline V gene has CDR1 SGHNT and CDR2 YYREEE (reference sequence). This CDR3 region has 13 residues. Deletions cut 2 bases from V and 1 base from J, with 7 bases between. CDR3 loop: CASSFSGSYEQYF. The CDR3 DNA follows: TGTGCCAGCAGCTTTAGCGGATCCTACGAGCAGTACTTC.

J is TRBJ1-4 and V is TRBV6-6, with TRBD1 identical over 7 bases. Germline values: CDR1 MNHNY, CDR2 SVGAGI (reference sequence). The J segment lost 4 bases and the V segment lost 0 bases, leaving 2 bases of the junction unmatched. There are 15 residues in the CDR3. The CDR3 region is CASSYSDRHNEKLFF. CDR3 coding DNA: TGTGCCAGCAGTTACTCGGACAGGCATAATGAAAAACTGTTTTTT.

The chain is built from TRBV28 and TRBJ1-1; 7 bases agree with TRBD1. Germline CDR1 MDHEN, CDR2 SYDVKM. V shed 4 bases and J 9 bases; nucleotides not matched to a gene: 5. This CDR3 region has 12 residues. CDR3 DNA: TGTGCCAGCAGTTCGGTGACAGGGCAAGCTTTCTTT. This codes for CASSSVTGQAFF.

This clone was detected only once. The J gene is TRBJ1-1, the V gene TRBV28, with D perhaps matching TRBD1 (5 bases). The CDR3 contains 15 residues. Per the germline V gene, CDR1 is MDHEN and CDR2 is SYDVKM. V was trimmed by 1 base and J by 4 bases, leaving 13 bases between them. CDR3 in amino acids: CASSLSQEKGTEAFF. The DNA of the CDR3 is TGTGCCAGCAGTTTATCACAGGAAAAGGGCACTGAAGCTTTCTTT.

This CDR3 is CASSFWGGYGYTF. For the CDR3, the DNA is TGTGCCAGCAGTTTCTGGGGCGGCTATGGCTACACCTTC. The chain couples TRBV27 to TRBJ1-2; possibly TRBD1 for D (5 bases). CDR3 length: 13 residues. Germline CDR1 reads MNHEY; CDR2 reads SMNVEV (reference sequence). Deletions cut 3 bases from V and 4 bases from J, with 9 bases between.

The gene calls are TRBV14 and TRBJ2-2; D unclear. CDR3 size: 13 residues. Between the trimmed V and J ends, which lost 5 bases and 9 bases, there was a span of 13 bases. Germline V gene lookup returns CDR1 SGHDN and CDR2 FVKESK. The CDR3 loop reads CASSYPVRRELFF. The CDR3 coding sequence is TGTGCCAGCAGCTACCCAGTCAGGAGGGAGCTGTTTTTT.

The chain employs TRBV6-1 and TRBJ2-7; a weak D match, TRBD2 (5 bases). The CDR3 consists of 10 residues. The V end was cut by 8 bases, the J end by 4 bases, with 6 bases between. Germline CDR1 is MNHNS and CDR2 is SASEGT. For the CDR3, the DNA is TGTGCCAGCGGGGAGTACGAGCAGTACTTC. It specifies CASGEYEQYF.

V is TRBV5-1 and J is TRBJ2-4, with TRBD2 identical over 7 bases. Germline CDR1 is SGHRS and CDR2 is YFSETQ. This CDR3 comprises 14 residues. Germline trimming cut 1 base from V and 5 bases from J; bases unmatched to any gene: 3. Here the CDR3 DNA reads TGCGCCAGCAGCTTGAGGGAGGGCCAAAACATTCAGTACTTC. Amino acid sequence: CASSLREGQNIQYF.

The chain combines TRBV19 with TRBJ2-3; no clear D. Germline V CDR1 and CDR2: LNHDA, SQIVND (reference sequence). The CDR3 spans 14 residues. V lost 3 bases to trimming and J lost 5 bases, with 12 bases between them. CDR3 residues: CASSIGQPGDTQYF. The DNA of the CDR3 is TGTGCCAGTAGTATCGGGCAGCCCGGAGATACGCAGTATTTT.

The genes are TRBV28 and TRBJ2-1; D remains ambiguous. Germline values: CDR1 MDHEN, CDR2 SYDVKM. There are 10 residues in the CDR3. V was trimmed by 7 bases and J by 8 bases, leaving 6 bases between them. CDR3 in amino acids: CASTPDEQFF. In DNA, the CDR3 is TGTGCCAGCACCCCGGATGAGCAGTTCTTC.

V gene TRBV21-1 combines with J gene TRBJ1-2. TRBV21-1 is labeled a pseudogene. The CDR3 extends over 14 amino acids. CDR3 sequence reads: CASSNQTGDYGYTF. The CDR3 DNA reads TGTGCCAGCAGCAATCAAACGGGGGACTATGGCTACACCTTC.

The chain uses TRBV6-4 and TRBJ2-3; 9 bases map to TRBD1. The germline CDR1 and CDR2 sequences are MRHNA and SNTAGT. Losses at the gene ends were 5 bases for V and 10 bases for J; bases not matched to a gene: 4. This CDR3 spans 12 amino acids. CDR3 protein: CASSPGQGAQYF. The DNA for the CDR3 is TGTGCCAGCAGTCCGGGACAGGGCGCGCAGTATTTT.

The genes are TRBV16 and TRBJ2-3; TRBD2 is a possible D gene (5 bases). The V and J ends lost 1 base and 1 base respectively, with 12 bases between them. The CDR3 loop spans 16 amino acids. Germline CDR1 and CDR2: KGHSY and FQNENV. CDR3: CASSQFALGGTDTQYF. The DNA for the CDR3 is TGTGCCAGCAGCCAATTTGCTCTCGGGGGCACAGATACGCAGTATTTT.

In this sample, this clone turned up once. This rearrangement joins TRBV18 to TRBJ2-1, with 7 bases aligning to TRBD2. The CDR3 is 16 amino acids. In germline, CDR1 is KGHSH, CDR2 LQKENI. V lost 2 bases to trimming and J lost 0 bases; unmatched junction nucleotides: 4. The CDR3 is CASSPSAGLSYNEQFF. The CDR3 DNA follows: TGTGCCAGCTCACCATCAGCGGGGCTCTCCTACAATGAGCAGTTCTTC.

The rearrangement uses TRBV5-1 and TRBJ2-1; 15 positions match TRBD2. Trimming removed 3 bases from V and 0 bases from J; junction bases left unmatched: 7. The CDR3 is 19 amino acids. Germline CDR1 SGHRS, CDR2 YFSETQ. The CDR3 loop is CASSSGLAGGASSYNEQFF. CDR3 coding DNA: TGCGCCAGCAGCTCCGGACTAGCGGGAGGGGCCAGCTCCTACAATGAGCAGTTCTTC.

The V and J genes are TRBV28 and TRBJ2-3; D perhaps matches TRBD2 (6 bases). V dropped 2 bases and J dropped 0 bases, with 6 bases sitting between them. The V gene's germline CDR1 is MDHEN and CDR2 SYDVKM. This CDR3 has 14 amino acids. The DNA for the CDR3 is TGTGCCAGCAGTTTAGGGACTAGCACAGATACGCAGTATTTT. It specifies CASSLGTSTDTQYF. Full variable domain (missing parts from reference TRBV28 and TRBJ2-3): DVKVTQSSRYLVKRTGEKVFLECVQDMDHENMFWYRQDPGLGLRLIYFSYDVKMKEKGDIPEGYSVSREKKERFSLILESASTNQTSMYLCASSLGTSTDTQYFGPGTRLTVL.

This chain joins TRBV11-1 and TRBJ1-1; a weak D match, TRBD1 (6 bases). This CDR3 spans 14 amino acids. The V gene's germline CDR1 is SGHAT and CDR2 FQDESV (reference sequence). The V end lost 5 bases, the J end lost 6 bases, and 16 bases lay between the germline ends. The CDR3 is CASSRQRQVPEAFF. CDR3 DNA: TGTGCCAGCAGCCGGCAAAGACAGGTCCCTGAAGCTTTCTTT. The full variable domain, its missing parts supplied by reference TRBV11-1 and TRBJ1-1, is EAEVAQSPRYKITEKSQAVAFWCDPISGHATLYWYRQILGQGPELLVQFQDESVVDDSQLPKDRFSAERLKGVDSTLKIQPAELGDSAMYLCASSRQRQVPEAFFGQGTRLTVV.